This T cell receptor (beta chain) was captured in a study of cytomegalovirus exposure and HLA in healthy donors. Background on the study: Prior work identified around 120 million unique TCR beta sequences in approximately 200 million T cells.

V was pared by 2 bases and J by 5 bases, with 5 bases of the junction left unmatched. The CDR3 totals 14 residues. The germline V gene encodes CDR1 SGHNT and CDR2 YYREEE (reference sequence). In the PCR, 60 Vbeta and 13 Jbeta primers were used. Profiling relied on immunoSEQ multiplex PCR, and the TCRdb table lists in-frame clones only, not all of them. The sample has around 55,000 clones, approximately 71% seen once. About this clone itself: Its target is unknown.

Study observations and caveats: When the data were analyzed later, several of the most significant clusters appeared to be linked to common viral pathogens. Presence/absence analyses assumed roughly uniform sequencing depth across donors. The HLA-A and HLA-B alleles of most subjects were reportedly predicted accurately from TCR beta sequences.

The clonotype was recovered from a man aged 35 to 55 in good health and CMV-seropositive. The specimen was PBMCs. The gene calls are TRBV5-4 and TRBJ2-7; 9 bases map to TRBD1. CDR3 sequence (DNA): TGTGCCAGCAGCTTACGGGACAGGGCCGACGAGCAGTACTTC. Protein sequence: CASSLRDRADEQYF.